The T cell receptor (beta chain) under discussion was sequenced for a study of shared clonotypes between healthy human individuals. TCRdb's table, derived via immunoSEQ multiplex PCR, lists solely in-frame clones and lacks some. This sample has 2.3 million or so clones, with approximately 95% found just once. About this clone: Distinct nucleotide sequences in the sample also encode this CDR3.

This CDR3 is 16 amino acids long. The ends lost 0 bases at V and 1 base at J; junction bases unmatched: 2. Germline V gene lookup returns CDR1 SGHRS and CDR2 YFSETQ. Sample: naive CD4+ T cells from PBMCs. The subset was: CD45RA+ positively selected. The J gene is TRBJ2-3, the V gene TRBV5-1; 10 bases are shared with TRBD2. The TCR was taken from a man aged 18 to 29 in good health. Some clones in this sample may be carry-over from other donors' samples. CDR3 nucleotide sequence: TGCGCCAGCAGCTTGGGCCTAGCGGGGGGCACAGATACGCAGTATTTT. It encodes CASSLGLAGGTDTQYF.